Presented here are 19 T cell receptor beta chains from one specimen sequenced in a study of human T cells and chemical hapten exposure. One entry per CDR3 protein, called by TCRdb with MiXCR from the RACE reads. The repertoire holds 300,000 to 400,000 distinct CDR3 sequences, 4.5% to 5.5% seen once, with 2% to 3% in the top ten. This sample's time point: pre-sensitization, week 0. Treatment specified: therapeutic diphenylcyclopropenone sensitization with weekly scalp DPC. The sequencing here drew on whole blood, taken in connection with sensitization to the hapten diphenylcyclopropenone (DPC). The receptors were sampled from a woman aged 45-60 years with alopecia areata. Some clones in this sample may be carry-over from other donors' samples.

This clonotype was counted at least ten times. The DNA for the CDR3 is TGTGCCAGCAGAACAAGGGCCCACTATGGCTACACCTTC. Residues: CASRTRAHYGYTF. The genes are TRBV12-3 or TRBV12-4 and TRBJ1-2; D remains ambiguous. CDR3 length: 13 amino acids. Trimming pared 6 bases from V and 3 bases from J, leaving 11 bases between.

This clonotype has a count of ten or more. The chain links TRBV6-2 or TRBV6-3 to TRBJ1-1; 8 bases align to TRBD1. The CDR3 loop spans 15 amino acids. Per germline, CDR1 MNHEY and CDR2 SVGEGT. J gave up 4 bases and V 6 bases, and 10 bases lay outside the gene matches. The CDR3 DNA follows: TGTGCCAGCAGCCCACTGACAGGGGAGCGCACTGAAGCTTTCTTT. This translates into CASSPLTGERTEAFF.

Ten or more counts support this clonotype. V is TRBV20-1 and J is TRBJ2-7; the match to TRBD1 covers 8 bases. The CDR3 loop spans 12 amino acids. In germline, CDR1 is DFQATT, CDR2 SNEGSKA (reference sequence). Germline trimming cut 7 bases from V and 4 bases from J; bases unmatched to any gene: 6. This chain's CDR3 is CSVRQGIYEQYF. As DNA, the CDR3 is TGCAGTGTGAGACAGGGGATTTACGAGCAGTACTTC.

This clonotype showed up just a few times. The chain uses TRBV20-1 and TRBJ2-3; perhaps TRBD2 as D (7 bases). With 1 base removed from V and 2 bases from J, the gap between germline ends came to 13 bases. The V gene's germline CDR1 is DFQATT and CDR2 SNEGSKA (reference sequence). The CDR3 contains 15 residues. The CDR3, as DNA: TGCAGTGCTAGAGGTCGGGGGGCCGACACAGATACGCAGTATTTT. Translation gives CSARGRGADTDTQYF.

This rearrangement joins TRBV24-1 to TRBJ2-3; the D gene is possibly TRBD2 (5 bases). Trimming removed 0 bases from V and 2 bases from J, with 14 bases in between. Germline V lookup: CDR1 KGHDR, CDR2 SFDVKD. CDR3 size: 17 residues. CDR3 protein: CATSDLQIGELTDTQYF. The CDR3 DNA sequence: TGTGCCACCAGTGATTTGCAGATCGGGGAACTCACAGATACGCAGTATTTT.

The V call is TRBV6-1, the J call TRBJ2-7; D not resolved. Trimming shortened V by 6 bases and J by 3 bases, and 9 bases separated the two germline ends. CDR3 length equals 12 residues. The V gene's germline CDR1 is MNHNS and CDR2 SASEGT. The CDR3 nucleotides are TGTGCCAGCAGGGTTAATAGCTACGAGCAGTACTTC. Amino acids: CASRVNSYEQYF.

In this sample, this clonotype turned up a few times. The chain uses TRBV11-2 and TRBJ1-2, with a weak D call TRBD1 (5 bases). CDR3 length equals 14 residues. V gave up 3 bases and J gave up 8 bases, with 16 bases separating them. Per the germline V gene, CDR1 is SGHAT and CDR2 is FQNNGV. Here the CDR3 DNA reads TGTGCCAGCAGCTTGTCTTCAGGGCCGGACGGCTACACCTTC. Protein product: CASSLSSGPDGYTF.

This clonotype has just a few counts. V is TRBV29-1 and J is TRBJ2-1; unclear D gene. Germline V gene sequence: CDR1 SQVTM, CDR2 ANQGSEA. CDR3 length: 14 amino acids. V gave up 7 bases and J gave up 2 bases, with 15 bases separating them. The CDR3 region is CSAARNQPYNEQFF. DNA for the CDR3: TGCAGCGCCGCCCGCAATCAGCCCTACAATGAGCAGTTCTTC.

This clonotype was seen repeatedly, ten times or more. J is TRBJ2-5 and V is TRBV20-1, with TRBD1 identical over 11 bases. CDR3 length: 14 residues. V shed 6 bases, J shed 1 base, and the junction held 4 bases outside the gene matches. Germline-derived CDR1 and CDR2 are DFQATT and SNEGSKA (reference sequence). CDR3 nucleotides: TGCAGTGCCACCGGGACAGGGGGCCAAGAGACCCAGTACTTC. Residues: CSATGTGGQETQYF.

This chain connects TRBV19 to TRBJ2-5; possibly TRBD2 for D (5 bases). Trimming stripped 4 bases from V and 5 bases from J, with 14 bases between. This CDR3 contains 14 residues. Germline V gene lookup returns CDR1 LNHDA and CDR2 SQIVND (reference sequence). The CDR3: CASSTGTFPETQYF. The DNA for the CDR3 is TGTGCCAGTAGTACGGGAACCTTTCCTGAGACCCAGTACTTC.

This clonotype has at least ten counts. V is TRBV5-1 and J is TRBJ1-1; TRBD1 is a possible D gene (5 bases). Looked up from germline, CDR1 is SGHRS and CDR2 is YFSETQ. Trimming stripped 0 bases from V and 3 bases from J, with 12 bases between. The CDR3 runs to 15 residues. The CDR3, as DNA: TGCGCCAGCAGCTTGGTTCCCAGGGTGGACACTGAAGCTTTCTTT. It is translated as CASSLVPRVDTEAFF.

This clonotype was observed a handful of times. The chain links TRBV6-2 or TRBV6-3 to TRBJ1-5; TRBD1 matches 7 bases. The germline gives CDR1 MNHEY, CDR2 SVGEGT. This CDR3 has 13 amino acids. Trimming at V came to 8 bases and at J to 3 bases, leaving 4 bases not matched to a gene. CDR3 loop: CASGDSFNQPQHF. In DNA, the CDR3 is TGTGCCAGCGGGGACAGCTTCAATCAGCCCCAGCATTTT.

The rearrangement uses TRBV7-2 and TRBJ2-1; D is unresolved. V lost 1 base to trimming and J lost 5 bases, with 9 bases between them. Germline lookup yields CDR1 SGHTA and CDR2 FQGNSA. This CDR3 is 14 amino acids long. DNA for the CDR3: TGTGCCAGCAGCTTAGAGCCCCCCCACAATGAGCAGTTCTTC. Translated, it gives CASSLEPPHNEQFF.

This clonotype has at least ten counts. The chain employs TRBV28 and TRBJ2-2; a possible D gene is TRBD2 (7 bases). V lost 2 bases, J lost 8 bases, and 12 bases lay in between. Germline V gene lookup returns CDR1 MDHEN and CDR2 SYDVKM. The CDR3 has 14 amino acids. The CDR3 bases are TGTGCCAGCAGTTTACGGGGGGCGCTGGGGGAGCTGTTTTTT. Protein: CASSLRGALGELFF.

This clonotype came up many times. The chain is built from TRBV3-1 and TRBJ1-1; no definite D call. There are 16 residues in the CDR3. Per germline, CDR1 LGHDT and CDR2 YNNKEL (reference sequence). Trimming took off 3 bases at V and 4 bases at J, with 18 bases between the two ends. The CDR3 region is CASSQNPQATSTEAFF. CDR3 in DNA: TGTGCCAGCAGCCAGAACCCACAAGCCACAAGCACTGAAGCTTTCTTT.

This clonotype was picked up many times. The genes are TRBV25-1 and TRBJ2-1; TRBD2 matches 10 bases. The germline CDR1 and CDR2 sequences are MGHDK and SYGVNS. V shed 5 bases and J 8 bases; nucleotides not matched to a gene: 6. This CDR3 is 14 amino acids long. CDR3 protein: CASSFSGGIDEQFF. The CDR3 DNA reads TGTGCCAGCAGTTTTAGCGGGGGGATCGATGAGCAGTTCTTC.

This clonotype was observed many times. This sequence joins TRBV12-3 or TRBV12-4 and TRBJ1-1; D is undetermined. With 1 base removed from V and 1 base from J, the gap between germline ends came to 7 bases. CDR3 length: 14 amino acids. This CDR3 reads CASSLGHKNTEAFF. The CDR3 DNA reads TGTGCCAGCAGTTTAGGGCACAAGAACACTGAAGCTTTCTTT.

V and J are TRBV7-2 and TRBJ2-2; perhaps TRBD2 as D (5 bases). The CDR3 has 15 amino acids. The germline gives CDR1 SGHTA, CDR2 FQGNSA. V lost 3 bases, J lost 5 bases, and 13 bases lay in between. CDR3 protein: CASSFYGSRTGELFF. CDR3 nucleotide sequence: TGTGCCAGCAGCTTTTATGGGAGTAGAACCGGGGAGCTGTTTTTT.

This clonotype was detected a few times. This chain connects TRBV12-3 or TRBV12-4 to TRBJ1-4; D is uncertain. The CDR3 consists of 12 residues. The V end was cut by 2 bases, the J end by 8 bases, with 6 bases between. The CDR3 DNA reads TGTGCCAGCAGTTTACGATACGAAAAACTGTTTTTT. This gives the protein CASSLRYEKLFF.